This TCR beta chain was identified during a study of T-cell reconstitution after alpha-beta-depleted transplantation in children. The TCRbeta library was prepared with unique molecular identifiers. MiXCR, applied by TCRdb to the PCR reads, yields one record per CDR3 protein. The sample yields 350,000 to 400,000 distinct CDR3 sequences, roughly 22% seen once. Germline-derived CDR1 and CDR2 are SQVTM and ANQGSEA. V gave up 6 bases and J gave up 4 bases, with 18 bases separating them. The CDR3 totals 14 residues. This clonotype was seen at least ten times. The source material was PBMCs from the stem cell graft donor, sampled from the stem cell graft. The sequence was collected from a human donor who donated a stem cell graft to a child with acute myeloid leukemia. The J gene is TRBJ1-1, the V gene TRBV29-1; tentatively, D is TRBD1 (6 bases). The CDR3 loop reads CSVVFGGAGTEAFF. As DNA, the CDR3 is TGCAGCGTGGTCTTCGGGGGGGCTGGCACTGAAGCTTTCTTT.